This T cell receptor (beta chain) was observed in a study of T cell repertoires in cytomegalovirus infection. This CDR3 comprises 13 residues. Trimming removed 5 bases at V and 13 bases at J, with 20 bases between. Germline V CDR1 and CDR2: SEHNR, FQNEAQ (reference sequence). This clonotype was detected only a few times. TCRdb recomputed calls from the reads with MiXCR, one row per CDR3 protein. The data hold approximately 200,000 distinct CDR3 sequences, with roughly 22% observed a single time. This sequence joins TRBV7-9 and TRBJ2-5; perhaps TRBD1 as D (5 bases). The receptor's source is a human donor in good health (CMV status not recorded). Some clones in this sample may be carry-over from other donors' samples. Sequencing used CD8+ T cells from PBMCs. The CDR3 sequence is CASSKGANEARYF. In DNA form, the CDR3 reads TGTGCCAGCAGCAAAGGGGCCAACGAAGCGCGGTACTTC.